These 10 T cell receptor beta chains came from one sample sequenced in a study of blood T cell repertoires in COVID-19. TCRdb's table, derived via immunoSEQ multiplex PCR, lists solely in-frame clones and lacks some. The table includes over 100,000 clones, 86% detected once. Sample: peripheral blood. These receptor sequences come from a man between 40 and 49 years old with acute or convalescent COVID-19.

This clone has only a few counts. This rearrangement joins TRBV6-5 to TRBJ1-5; TRBD1 might be the D (5 bases). This CDR3 comprises 14 residues. Germline V CDR1 and CDR2: MNHEY, SVGAGI. V was clipped by 6 bases and J by 4 bases, with 13 bases between them. The CDR3 DNA is TGTGCCAGCAGCCCAGGGCCCTTTAATCAGCCCCAGCATTTT. Translated: CASSPGPFNQPQHF.

The chain carries TRBV5-1 and TRBJ1-6; TRBD1 aligns across 8 bases. The CDR3 totals 15 residues. Looked up from germline, CDR1 is SGHRS and CDR2 is YFSETQ. V was pared by 1 base and J by 8 bases, with 5 bases of the junction left unmatched. The CDR3 spells CASSLSPTGDSPLHF. As DNA, the CDR3 is TGCGCCAGCAGCTTGTCGCCGACAGGGGATTCACCCCTCCACTTT.

Only a few counts were recorded for this clone. This chain links TRBV30 with TRBJ2-2; 7 bases agree with TRBD1. The CDR3 has 14 residues. Per germline, CDR1 GTSNPN and CDR2 SVGIG (reference sequence). V shed 0 bases and J 3 bases; nucleotides not matched to a gene: 1. The CDR3 region is CAWSVTGDTGELFF. The CDR3 bases are TGTGCCTGGAGTGTAACAGGGGACACCGGGGAGCTGTTTTTT.

The V call is TRBV6-5, the J call TRBJ1-1; no clear D. The CDR3 extends over 13 amino acids. Germline V gives CDR1 MNHEY, CDR2 SVGAGI. The ends were cut back, 4 bases at V and 1 base at J, with 7 bases in the middle. The CDR3 coding sequence is TGTGCCAGCAGTTCCCAGGAGAACACTGAAGCTTTCTTT. Translated, it gives CASSSQENTEAFF.

V gene TRBV30 combines with J gene TRBJ1-2; 9 bases fit TRBD1. Germline CDR1 GTSNPN, CDR2 SVGIG (reference sequence). This CDR3 spans 13 amino acids. J gave up 7 bases and V 2 bases, and 5 bases lay outside the gene matches. DNA for the CDR3: TGTGCCTGGAGTATACAGGGGGCGGGTGGCTACACCTTC. Residues: CAWSIQGAGGYTF.

Here the CDR3 reads CASSRGQRGNNEQFF. CDR3 DNA: TGTGCCAGCAGCAGAGGACAGAGGGGGAACAATGAGCAGTTCTTC. The chain combines TRBV5-4 with TRBJ2-1; D might be TRBD1 (6 bases). Germline V lookup: CDR1 SGHNT, CDR2 YYREEE (reference sequence). This CDR3 has 15 residues. The V end lost 4 bases, the J end lost 5 bases, and 16 bases lay between the germline ends. Combining the CDR3 with reference TRBV5-4 and TRBJ2-1 gives the whole variable domain ETGVTQSPTHLIKTRGQQVTLRCSSQSGHNTVSWYQQALGQGPQFIFQYYREEENGRGNFPPRFSGLQFPNYSSELNVNALELDDSALYLCASSRGQRGNNEQFFGPGTRLTVL.

The V and J genes are TRBV29-1 and TRBJ2-1; 7 nucleotides match TRBD2. Germline trimming cut 4 bases from V and 0 bases from J; bases unmatched to any gene: 6. CDR1 and CDR2 (germline): SQVTM, ANQGSEA. This CDR3 comprises 15 residues. CDR3 sequence: CSVALAASSYNEQFF. The CDR3 DNA reads TGCAGCGTTGCCCTAGCGGCGAGCTCCTACAATGAGCAGTTCTTC.

The chain employs TRBV7-9 and TRBJ1-2; D may be TRBD1 (6 bases). Looked up from germline, CDR1 is SEHNR and CDR2 is FQNEAQ (reference sequence). There are 14 residues in the CDR3. V was trimmed by 2 bases and J by 5 bases, leaving 12 bases between them. As DNA, the CDR3 is TGTGCCAGCAGCTTATCAACAGGGCCTTATGGCTACACCTTC. Translated: CASSLSTGPYGYTF.

The chain has TRBV5-4 and TRBJ1-2; D uncertain. V shed 1 base and J shed 7 bases, with 8 bases lying between them. Per germline, CDR1 SGHNT and CDR2 YYREEE (reference sequence). This CDR3 comprises 12 residues. The CDR3 reads CASSLRGSGYTF. The DNA for the CDR3 is TGTGCCAGCAGCTTGCGCGGGAGTGGCTACACCTTC.

V gene TRBV7-2 combines with J gene TRBJ1-5; D remains unclear. Looked up from germline, CDR1 is SGHTA and CDR2 is FQGNSA. V gave up 6 bases and J gave up 3 bases, with 12 bases separating them. The CDR3 runs to 14 residues. DNA for the CDR3: TGTGCCAGCAGGTCTCAGGCTACCAATCAGCCCCAGCATTTT. Residues: CASRSQATNQPQHF.